The rows below give T cell receptor beta chains drawn from one sample of a study of early T cells in non-severe SARS-CoV-2 infection. TCRdb processed the 5' RACE reads anew with MiXCR; each CDR3 protein has one entry. This table has around 88,000 distinct CDR3 sequences, 13% to 15% appearing once. Sequencing was carried out using whole blood. These receptors came from an adult who was a healthcare worker with PCR-confirmed SARS-CoV-2 infection or an uninfected control (not recorded which). Both conserved end residues are part of each CDR3. D genes are given only for firm matches. Clone size, where shown, is once, few, many, or a class for clones that have expanded.

cdr3_nt: TGTGCCAGTAGTATTTCGGGGGGAGGGCCTAATCATGAGCAGTTCTTC
cdr3_aa: CASSISGGGPNHEQFF
v_call: TRBV19
clone_size: NA
cdr3_length: 16
d_call: TRBD2
j_call: TRBJ2-1

cdr3_nt: TGTGCCAGCAGTGAACTAGCGGGAGATATCGGTGAGCAGTTCTTC
cdr3_aa: CASSELAGDIGEQFF
v_call: TRBV2
clone_size: few
cdr3_length: 15
d_call: TRBD2
j_call: TRBJ2-1

cdr3_nt: TGTGCCAGCCTCTTCGGGGGCAGGGGCACAGATACGCAGTATTTT
cdr3_aa: CASLFGGRGTDTQYF
v_call: TRBV6-1
clone_size: few
cdr3_length: 15
d_call: NA
j_call: TRBJ2-3

cdr3_nt: TGCGCCAGCAGCCCGGGACAGGGCGGCTATGGCTACACCTTC
cdr3_aa: CASSPGQGGYGYTF
v_call: TRBV5-1
clone_size: many
cdr3_length: 14
d_call: TRBD1
j_call: TRBJ1-2

cdr3_nt: TGTGCCAGCAGCTTAGGATTCGGTGCTGGGGCCAACGTCCTGACTTTC
cdr3_aa: CASSLGFGAGANVLTF
v_call: TRBV11-2
clone_size: NA
cdr3_length: 16
d_call: NA
j_call: TRBJ2-6

cdr3_nt: TGTGCCAGCAGCTTGCGGGCCACGGGAAACACTGAAGCTTTCTTT
cdr3_aa: CASSLRATGNTEAFF
v_call: TRBV7-9
clone_size: NA
cdr3_length: 15
d_call: NA
j_call: TRBJ1-1

cdr3_nt: TGCGCCAGCAGCCAAGTGTCCTTAGGAAACACCATATATTTT
cdr3_aa: CASSQVSLGNTIYF
v_call: TRBV4-1
clone_size: few
cdr3_length: 14
d_call: NA
j_call: TRBJ1-3

cdr3_nt: TGCAGTGCTAGAGGCAGGGGTTGGAATGGCTACACCTTC
cdr3_aa: CSARGRGWNGYTF
v_call: TRBV20-1
clone_size: NA
cdr3_length: 13
d_call: NA
j_call: TRBJ1-2

cdr3_nt: TGCGCCAGCAGCCAAGCTCCAAGGACAGAATGGCGGATGAACACTGAAGCTTTCTTT
cdr3_aa: CASSQAPRTEWRMNTEAFF
v_call: TRBV4-1
clone_size: many
cdr3_length: 19
d_call: NA
j_call: TRBJ1-1

cdr3_nt: TGTGCCAGCAGCGTGCGACTAGACCCATTTTTGTTCTTC
cdr3_aa: CASSVRLDPFLFF
v_call: TRBV2
clone_size: few
cdr3_length: 13
d_call: NA
j_call: TRBJ2-1